The entry below describes one TCR beta chain. As yet, its antigen is unknown. This sample stems from a study of T-cell reconstitution after alpha-beta-depleted transplantation in children. Overall study results and limits: In some patients, recipient T cells and intrathymic progenitors surviving conditioning explained high day-60 diversity. Once a year had passed after transplant, T-cell counts and diversity came mostly from newly produced T cells. After transplant, at about two months, alpha-beta T cells were reportedly derived from several hundred expanded graft clones.

During its preparation, the TCRbeta library received unique molecular identifiers. MiXCR, run by TCRdb on the PCR reads, gives a single entry per CDR3 protein. The sample contains 900,000 or so distinct CDR3 sequences, 15% to 20% of which appear only once. This receptor was taken from a male patient aged 10 to 17 who had a stem cell transplant for acute lymphoblastic leukemia, so the T cells may come from the graft donor. The sample here was PBMCs, mostly from graft donor cells, taken 360 days after TCRalphabeta/CD19-depleted stem cell transplant.

The CDR3 spells CASSLGQGVPHEQYF. As DNA, the CDR3 is TGTGCCAGCAGTTTGGGACAGGGGGTTCCCCACGAGCAGTACTTC. The chain combines TRBV12-3 or TRBV12-4 with TRBJ2-7, with 11 bases matching TRBD1. V was clipped by 3 bases and J by 5 bases; unmatched bases: 6. The CDR3 is 15 amino acids.